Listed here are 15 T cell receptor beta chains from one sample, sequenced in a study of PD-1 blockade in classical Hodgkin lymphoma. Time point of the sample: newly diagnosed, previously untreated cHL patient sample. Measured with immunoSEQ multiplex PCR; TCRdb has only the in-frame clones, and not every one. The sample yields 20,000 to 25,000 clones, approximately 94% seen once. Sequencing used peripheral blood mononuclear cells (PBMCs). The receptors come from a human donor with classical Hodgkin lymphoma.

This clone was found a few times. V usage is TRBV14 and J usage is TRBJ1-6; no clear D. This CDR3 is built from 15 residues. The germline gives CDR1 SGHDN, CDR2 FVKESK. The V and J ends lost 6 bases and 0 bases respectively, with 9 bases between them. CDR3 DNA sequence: TGTGCCAGCAGTACGGCCAGCTCCTATAATTCACCCCTCCACTTT. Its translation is CASSTASSYNSPLHF.

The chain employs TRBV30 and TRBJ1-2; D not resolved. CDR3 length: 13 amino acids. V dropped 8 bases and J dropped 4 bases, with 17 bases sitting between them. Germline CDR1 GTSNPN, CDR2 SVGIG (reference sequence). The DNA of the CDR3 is TGTGCCCCGACGCGGGGTACCGGCTATGGCTACACCTTC. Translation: CAPTRGTGYGYTF. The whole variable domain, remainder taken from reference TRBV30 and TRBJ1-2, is SQTIHQWPATLVQPVGSPLSLECTVEGTSNPNLYWYRQAAGRGLQLLFYSVGIGQISSEVPQNLSASRPQDRQFILSSKKLLLSDSGFYLCAPTRGTGYGYTFGSGTRLTVV.

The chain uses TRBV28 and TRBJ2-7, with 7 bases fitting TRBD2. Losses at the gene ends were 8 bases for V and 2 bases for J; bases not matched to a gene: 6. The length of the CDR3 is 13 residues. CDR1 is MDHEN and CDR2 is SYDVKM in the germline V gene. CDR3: CASAREATYEQYF. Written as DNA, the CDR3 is TGTGCCAGCGCCCGGGAGGCCACCTACGAGCAGTACTTC.

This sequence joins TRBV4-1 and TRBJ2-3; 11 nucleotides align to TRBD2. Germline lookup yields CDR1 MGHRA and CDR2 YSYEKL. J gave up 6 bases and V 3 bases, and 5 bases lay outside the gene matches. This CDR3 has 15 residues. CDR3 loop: CASSQISGGVDTQYF. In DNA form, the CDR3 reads TGCGCCAGCAGCCAGATTAGCGGGGGGGTTGATACGCAGTATTTT.

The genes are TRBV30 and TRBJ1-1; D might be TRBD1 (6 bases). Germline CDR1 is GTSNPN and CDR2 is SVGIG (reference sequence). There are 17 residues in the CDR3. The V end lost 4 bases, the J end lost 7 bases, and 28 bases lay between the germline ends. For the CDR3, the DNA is TGTGCCTGGAAAGGCGGGACACAACGAGGGGGACGGCTTGAAGCTTTCTTT. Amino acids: CAWKGGTQRGGRLEAFF. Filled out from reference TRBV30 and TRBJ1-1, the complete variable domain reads SQTIHQWPATLVQPVGSPLSLECTVEGTSNPNLYWYRQAAGRGLQLLFYSVGIGQISSEVPQNLSASRPQDRQFILSSKKLLLSDSGFYLCAWKGGTQRGGRLEAFFGQGTRLTVV.

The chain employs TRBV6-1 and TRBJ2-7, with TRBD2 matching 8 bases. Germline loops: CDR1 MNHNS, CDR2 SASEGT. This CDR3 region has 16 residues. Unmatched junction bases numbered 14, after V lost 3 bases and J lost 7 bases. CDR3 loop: CASSELQAGAQREQYF. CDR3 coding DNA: TGTGCCAGCAGTGAGCTGCAAGCGGGGGCTCAGAGGGAGCAGTACTTC.

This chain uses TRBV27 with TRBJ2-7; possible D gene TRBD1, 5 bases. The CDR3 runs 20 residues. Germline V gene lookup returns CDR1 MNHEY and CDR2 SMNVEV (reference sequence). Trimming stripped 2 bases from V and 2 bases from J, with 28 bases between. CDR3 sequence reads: CASSLLSPATPPGLPYEQYF. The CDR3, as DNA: TGTGCCAGCAGTTTACTTTCTCCCGCAACGCCCCCAGGGTTACCCTACGAGCAGTACTTC.

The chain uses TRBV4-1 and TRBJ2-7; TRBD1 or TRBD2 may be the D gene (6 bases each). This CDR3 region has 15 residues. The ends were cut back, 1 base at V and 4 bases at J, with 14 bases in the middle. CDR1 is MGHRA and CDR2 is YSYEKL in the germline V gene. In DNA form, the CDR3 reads TGCGCCAGCAGCCAAGGTACGGGGGCGTTTTACGAGCAGTACTTC. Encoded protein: CASSQGTGAFYEQYF.

The CDR3 protein is CASSLIPQETQYF. The CDR3 coding sequence is TGCGCCAGCAGCTTAATACCCCAAGAGACCCAGTACTTC. V usage is TRBV5-1 and J usage is TRBJ2-5; no clear D. V lost 2 bases and J lost 1, with 6 bases in between. Germline V gives CDR1 SGHRS, CDR2 YFSETQ. The CDR3 consists of 13 residues.

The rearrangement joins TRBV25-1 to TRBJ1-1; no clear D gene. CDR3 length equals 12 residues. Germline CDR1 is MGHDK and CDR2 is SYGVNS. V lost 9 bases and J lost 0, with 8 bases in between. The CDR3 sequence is CASRRVNTEAFF. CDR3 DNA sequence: TGTGCCAGTAGAAGGGTGAACACTGAAGCTTTCTTT.

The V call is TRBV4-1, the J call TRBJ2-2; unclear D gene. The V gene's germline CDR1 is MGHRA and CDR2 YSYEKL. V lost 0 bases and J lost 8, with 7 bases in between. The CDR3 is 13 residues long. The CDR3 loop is CASSQEVLGELFF. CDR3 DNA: TGCGCCAGCAGCCAAGAGGTTTTAGGGGAGCTGTTTTTT.

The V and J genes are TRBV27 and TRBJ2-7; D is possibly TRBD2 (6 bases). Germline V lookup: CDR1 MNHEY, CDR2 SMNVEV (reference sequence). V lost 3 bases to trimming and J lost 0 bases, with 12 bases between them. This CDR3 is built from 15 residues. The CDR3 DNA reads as TGTGCCAGCAGTTTTGCGGGGCAATACTCCTACGAGCAGTACTTC. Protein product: CASSFAGQYSYEQYF.

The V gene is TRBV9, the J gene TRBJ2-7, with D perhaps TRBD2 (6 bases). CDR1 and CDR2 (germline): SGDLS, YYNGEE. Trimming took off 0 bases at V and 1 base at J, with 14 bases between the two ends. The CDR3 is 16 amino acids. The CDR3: CASSVDVGGTSYEQYF. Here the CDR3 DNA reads TGTGCCAGCAGCGTAGATGTCGGCGGGACTTCCTACGAGCAGTACTTC.

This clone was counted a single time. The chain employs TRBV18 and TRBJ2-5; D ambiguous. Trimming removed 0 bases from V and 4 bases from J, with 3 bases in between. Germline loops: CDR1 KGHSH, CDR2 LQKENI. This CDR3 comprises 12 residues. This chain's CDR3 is CASSPPAETQYF. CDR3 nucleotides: TGTGCCAGCTCACCACCGGCAGAGACCCAGTACTTC.

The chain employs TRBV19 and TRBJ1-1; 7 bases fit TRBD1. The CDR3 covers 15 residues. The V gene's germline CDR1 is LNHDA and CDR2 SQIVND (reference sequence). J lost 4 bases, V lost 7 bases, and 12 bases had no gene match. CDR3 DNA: TGTGCCAGTAATTACCGGACAGGTTCGAGCACTGAAGCTTTCTTT. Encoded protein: CASNYRTGSSTEAFF.